These 19 T cell receptor beta chains came from one sample sequenced in a study of cytomegalovirus exposure and HLA in healthy donors. Assay used: immunoSEQ multiplex PCR; TCRdb lists only in-frame clones, some missing. The data contain 100,000 to 150,000 clones, 70% to 90% of them singletons. Sequences were obtained from PBMCs. The origin of the receptors is a woman in her thirties in good health and CMV-seronegative.

The CDR3 loop is CASSLGTSLYNEQFF. In DNA form, the CDR3 reads TGCGCCAGCAGCTTGGGGACTAGTCTGTACAATGAGCAGTTCTTC. This chain links TRBV4-3 with TRBJ2-1; TRBD2 matches at 8 bases. CDR3 length equals 15 residues. Trimming took 5 bases from V and 4 from J; bases not matched to a gene: 7. Germline assignment: CDR1 LGHNA and CDR2 YSLEER.

The chain uses TRBV6-5 and TRBJ2-2, with 13 bases fitting TRBD2. Germline V gene sequence: CDR1 MNHEY, CDR2 SVGAGI. The CDR3 extends over 15 amino acids. V shed 9 bases and J 7 bases; nucleotides not matched to a gene: 8. CDR3 amino acids: CARGWTSGGFGELFF. The CDR3 coding sequence is TGTGCCAGGGGCTGGACTAGCGGGGGATTCGGGGAGCTGTTTTTT.

This chain joins TRBV5-1 and TRBJ1-1, with 8 bases identical to TRBD1. There are 15 residues in the CDR3. J gave up 4 bases and V 1 base, and 6 bases lay outside the gene matches. Germline V gene data show CDR1 as SGHRS and CDR2 as YFSETQ. The CDR3 protein is CASSLLTGGGTEAFF. The CDR3 DNA reads TGCGCCAGCAGCTTGCTCACAGGGGGAGGCACTGAAGCTTTCTTT.

The chain joins TRBV14 to TRBJ1-2, with TRBD1 matching 7 bases. Germline V gene data show CDR1 as SGHDN and CDR2 as FVKESK. V gave up 4 bases and J gave up 7 bases; unmatched junction bases: 6. The CDR3 extends over 13 amino acids. The CDR3 nucleotides read TGTGCCAGCAGCCCCCGACAGGGAAGTGGCTACACCTTC. This translates into CASSPRQGSGYTF.

The rearrangement uses TRBV10-3 and TRBJ2-2; 11 bases match TRBD2. This CDR3 contains 16 residues. Trimming removed 4 bases from V and 5 bases from J; junction bases left unmatched: 6. The germline V gene has CDR1 ENHRY and CDR2 SYGVKD. This CDR3 is CAISGGTSGKTGELFF. As DNA, the CDR3 is TGTGCCATCAGTGGGGGGACTAGCGGAAAGACCGGGGAGCTGTTTTTT.

This clone has more than one count but fewer than ten. The chain is built from TRBV7-2 and TRBJ2-2; weak D call: TRBD2 (6 bases). The length of the CDR3 is 15 residues. Trimming removed 4 bases from V and 2 bases from J, with 11 bases in between. The V gene's germline CDR1 is SGHTA and CDR2 FQGNSA. The CDR3 sequence is CASSSRLGNTGELFF. The CDR3 DNA is TGTGCCAGCAGCTCCAGACTAGGAAACACCGGGGAGCTGTTTTTT. The whole variable domain, remainder taken from reference TRBV7-2 and TRBJ2-2, is GAGVSQSPSNKVTEKGKDVELRCDPISGHTALYWYRQSLGQGLEFLIYFQGNSAPDKSGLPSDRFSAERTGGSVSTLTIQRTQQEDSAVYLCASSSRLGNTGELFFGEGSRLTVL.

This chain joins TRBV9 and TRBJ1-4; D ambiguous. Germline CDR1 and CDR2: SGDLS and YYNGEE. V was clipped by 0 bases and J by 3 bases, with 9 bases between them. The CDR3 length is 15 residues. CDR3: CASSVGQAPNEKLFF. The CDR3 region has the DNA TGTGCCAGCAGCGTAGGTCAGGCTCCTAATGAAAAACTGTTTTTT. Supplemented by reference TRBV9 and TRBJ1-4, the full variable domain reads DSGVTQTPKHLITATGQRVTLRCSPRSGDLSVYWYQQSLDQGLQFLIQYYNGEERAKGNILERFSAQQFPDLHSELNLSSLELGDSALYFCASSVGQAPNEKLFFGSGTQLSVL.

The chain carries TRBV6-5 and TRBJ1-3; D remains ambiguous. Germline CDR1 reads MNHEY; CDR2 reads SVGAGI. V lost 6 bases to trimming and J lost 0 bases, with 12 bases between them. The CDR3 length is 15 residues. The CDR3 is CASRATASSGNTIYF. CDR3 DNA: TGTGCCAGCAGAGCCACAGCCTCCTCTGGAAACACCATATATTTT.

Only a few counts were recorded for this clone. This chain joins TRBV5-6 and TRBJ1-6; weak D call: TRBD1 (6 bases). The V gene's germline CDR1 is SGHDT and CDR2 YYEEEE. V was cut by 1 base and J by 8 bases, with 13 bases left in between. This CDR3 is 15 amino acids long. The CDR3 nucleotides are TGTGCCAGCAGCTTGTGGGACACCCACGATTCACCCCTCCACTTT. It specifies CASSLWDTHDSPLHF. Combining the CDR3 with reference TRBV5-6 and TRBJ1-6 gives the whole variable domain DAGVTQSPTHLIKTRGQQVTLRCSPKSGHDTVSWYQQALGQGPQFIFQYYEEEERQRGNFPDRFSGHQFPNYSSELNVNALLLGDSALYLCASSLWDTHDSPLHFGNGTRLTVT.

The genes are TRBV27 and TRBJ1-1; D perhaps matches TRBD1 (5 bases). V dropped 8 bases and J dropped 2 bases, with 18 bases sitting between them. Germline CDR1 is MNHEY and CDR2 is SMNVEV (reference sequence). The CDR3 length is 15 residues. Here the CDR3 reads CASSGSTVTNTEAFF. The CDR3 nucleotides are TGTGCCAGCTCCGGGTCGACAGTTACTAACACTGAAGCTTTCTTT.

J is TRBJ2-1 and V is TRBV7-3; D is possibly TRBD2 (6 bases). The CDR3 is 15 amino acids. Deletions cut 5 bases from V and 3 bases from J, with 14 bases between. CDR1 is SGHTA and CDR2 is FQGTGA in the germline V gene. CDR3 residues: CASSPTGTLYNEQFF. The CDR3 bases are TGTGCCAGCAGCCCGACCGGGACTCTCTACAATGAGCAGTTCTTC.

This chain connects TRBV6-5 to TRBJ1-1; the D is unclear. Germline loops: CDR1 MNHEY, CDR2 SVGAGI. V lost 3 bases and J 1 base, leaving 9 bases between the germline ends. The CDR3 runs 14 residues. CDR3 nucleotides: TGTGCCAGCAGTTATCCCTCTTCGAACACTGAAGCTTTCTTT. As protein: CASSYPSSNTEAFF.

The chain uses TRBV29-1 and TRBJ2-5, with D perhaps TRBD1 (6 bases). V lost 7 bases and J lost 5, with 14 bases in between. CDR1 and CDR2 (germline): SQVTM, ANQGSEA. The CDR3 contains 12 residues. CDR3 residues: CSATGYGETQYF. The CDR3 DNA is TGCAGCGCTACAGGGTACGGTGAGACCCAGTACTTC.

This sequence joins TRBV6-5 and TRBJ1-1; 8 nucleotides match TRBD1. The V and J ends lost 6 bases and 1 base, in that order; junction bases with no gene match: 4. The germline CDR1 and CDR2 sequences are MNHEY and SVGAGI. The CDR3 totals 14 residues. CDR3 amino acids: CASSPGQGNTEAFF. CDR3 DNA: TGTGCCAGCAGCCCAGGACAGGGGAACACTGAAGCTTTCTTT.

The V gene is TRBV14, the J gene TRBJ2-7, with TRBD2 as a possible D gene (6 bases). Germline assignment: CDR1 SGHDN and CDR2 FVKESK. Between the trimmed V and J ends, which lost 1 base and 2 bases, there was a span of 15 bases. The CDR3 loop spans 16 amino acids. The CDR3 bases are TGTGCCAGCAGCCAAGCCGGACTACTTAGGACCTACGAGCAGTACTTC. Translating gives CASSQAGLLRTYEQYF.

This chain uses TRBV4-1 with TRBJ2-2; D gene unclear. The germline gives CDR1 MGHRA, CDR2 YSYEKL. The germline V and J ends were trimmed by 4 bases and 4 bases, with 13 bases remaining between them. The CDR3 sequence is 15 residues long. In nucleotides, the CDR3 is TGCGCCAGCAGCCCCCCAACTACCCCCACCGGGGAGCTGTTTTTT. The encoded protein is CASSPPTTPTGELFF.

The chain uses TRBV11-2 and TRBJ1-6, with 8 bases aligning to TRBD1. After removal of 5 bases from V and 8 bases from J, the junction contained 8 bases not matched to a gene. The germline CDR1 and CDR2 sequences are SGHAT and FQNNGV. The CDR3 covers 15 residues. CDR3 region: CASSPSGQGHSPLHF. The CDR3 DNA follows: TGTGCCAGCAGCCCTTCTGGACAGGGCCATTCACCCCTCCACTTT.

This sequence joins TRBV30 and TRBJ2-1; D is unclear. V gave up 3 bases and J gave up 4 bases, with 10 bases separating them. CDR1 and CDR2 from the germline V gene are GTSNPN and SVGIG (reference sequence). This CDR3 is 13 amino acids long. The CDR3, as DNA: TGTGCCTGGAGCCAAGACTTTTACAATGAGCAGTTCTTC. Translation: CAWSQDFYNEQFF.

This chain links TRBV2 with TRBJ2-2; 10 bases line up with TRBD2. This CDR3 has 16 residues. CDR1 and CDR2 (germline): SNHLY, FYNNEI. V lost 5 bases, J lost 7 bases, and 10 bases stayed unmatched. The CDR3 loop reads CASSITSGVSIGELFF. As DNA, the CDR3 is TGTGCCAGCAGTATTACTAGCGGGGTATCTATCGGGGAGCTGTTTTTT. The full variable domain, with the rest looked up from reference TRBV2 and TRBJ2-2, is EPEVTQTPSHQVTQMGQEVILRCVPISNHLYFYWYRQILGQKVEFLVSFYNNEISEKSEIFDDQFSVERPDGSNFTLKIRSTKLEDSAMYFCASSITSGVSIGELFFGEGSRLTVL.